This TCR beta chain was profiled in a study of regulatory T cells in long-lasting Graves disease. The CDR3 is 13 amino acids. From germline, CDR1 is SQVTM and CDR2 ANQGSEA. V gave up 2 bases and J gave up 4 bases; unmatched junction bases: 4. Time point: newly diagnosed GD, antithyroid drugs for less than 3 months. Isolated PBMC RNA provided the starting material for the TCR library. With iRepertoire HTBI primers and Arm-PCR of CDR3 regions, TCR beta libraries were built. Each CDR3 protein is one row after TCRdb ran MiXCR on the multiplex PCR reads. The data contain approximately 230,000 distinct CDR3 sequences, around 16% of them singletons. This clonotype has ten or more counts.

This specimen consisted of peripheral blood mononuclear cells (PBMCs), obtained at new diagnosis, from a patient treated with antithyroid drugs. This receptor was obtained from a female donor with Graves disease. The chain uses TRBV29-1 and TRBJ2-5; 7 bases align to TRBD2. In DNA form, the CDR3 reads TGCAGCGTTGAACTCGCTAGCGGAGAGACCCAGTACTTC. Protein product: CSVELASGETQYF.